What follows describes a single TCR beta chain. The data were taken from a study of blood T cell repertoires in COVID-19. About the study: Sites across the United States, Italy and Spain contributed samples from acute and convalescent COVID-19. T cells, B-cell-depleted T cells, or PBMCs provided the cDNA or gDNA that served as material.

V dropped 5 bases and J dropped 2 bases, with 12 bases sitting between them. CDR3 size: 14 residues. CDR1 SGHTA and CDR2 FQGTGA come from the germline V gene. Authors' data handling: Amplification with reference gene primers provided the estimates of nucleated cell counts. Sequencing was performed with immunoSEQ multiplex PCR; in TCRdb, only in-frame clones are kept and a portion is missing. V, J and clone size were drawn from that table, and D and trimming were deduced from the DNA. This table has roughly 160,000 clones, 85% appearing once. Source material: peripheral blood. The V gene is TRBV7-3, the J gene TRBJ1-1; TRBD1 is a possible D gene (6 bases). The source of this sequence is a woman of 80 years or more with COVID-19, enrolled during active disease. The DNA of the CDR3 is TGTGCCAGCAGCCCCCAGGGGCCCAACACTGAAGCTTTCTTT. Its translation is CASSPQGPNTEAFF.